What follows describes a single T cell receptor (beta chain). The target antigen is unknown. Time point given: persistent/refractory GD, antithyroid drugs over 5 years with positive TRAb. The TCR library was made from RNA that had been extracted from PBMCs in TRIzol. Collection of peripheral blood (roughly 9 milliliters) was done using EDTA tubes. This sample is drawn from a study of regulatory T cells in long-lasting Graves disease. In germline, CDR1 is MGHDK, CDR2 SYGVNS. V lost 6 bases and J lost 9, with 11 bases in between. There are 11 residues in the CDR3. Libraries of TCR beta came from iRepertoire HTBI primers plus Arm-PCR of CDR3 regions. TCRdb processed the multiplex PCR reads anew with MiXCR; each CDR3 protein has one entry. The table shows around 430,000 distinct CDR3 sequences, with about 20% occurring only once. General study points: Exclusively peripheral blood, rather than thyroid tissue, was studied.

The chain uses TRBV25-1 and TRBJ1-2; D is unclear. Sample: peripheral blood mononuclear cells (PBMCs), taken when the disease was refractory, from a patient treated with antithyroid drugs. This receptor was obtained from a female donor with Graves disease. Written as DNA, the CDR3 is TGTGCCAGCAGCGTCGGGGAAAGCTACACCTTC. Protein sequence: CASSVGESYTF.